Shown below are 28 T cell receptor beta chains from a single sample sequenced in a study of shared clonotypes between healthy human individuals. Assay used: immunoSEQ multiplex PCR; TCRdb lists only in-frame clones, some missing. The table lists approximately 2,300,000 clones, around 93% of them singletons, with around 0.4% in the top ten. Sequencing was carried out using naive CD4+ T cells from PBMCs. Subset here: CD45RA+ positively selected. The receptors derive from a man aged 18 to 29 in good health. Some clones in this sample may be carry-over from other donors' samples.

The rearrangement joins TRBV11-2 to TRBJ1-1; a possible D gene is TRBD1 (5 bases). V lost 2 bases and J lost 4, with 20 bases in between. CDR1 is SGHAT, CDR2 FQNNGV, per germline. The CDR3 sequence is 17 residues long. This chain's CDR3 is CASSLRGARSGFTEAFF. CDR3 bases: TGTGCCAGCAGCTTACGCGGGGCGCGTAGCGGGTTCACTGAAGCTTTCTTT.

The rearrangement joins TRBV27 to TRBJ2-7; TRBD2 is a possible D gene (6 bases). With 6 bases removed from V and 1 base from J, the gap between germline ends came to 16 bases. This CDR3 region has 15 residues. Germline V lookup: CDR1 MNHEY, CDR2 SMNVEV (reference sequence). CDR3 sequence (DNA): TGTGCCAGCAGGATGAGGACTACTTTTTCCTACGAGCAGTACTTC. Residues: CASRMRTTFSYEQYF.

The rearrangement joins TRBV18 to TRBJ2-3; no clear D gene. Per germline, CDR1 KGHSH and CDR2 LQKENI. Trimming pared 3 bases from V and 4 bases from J, leaving 14 bases between. CDR3 length equals 15 residues. CDR3 in DNA: TGTGCCAGCTCACCTCGAACACACATCTCAGATACGCAGTATTTT. Translated: CASSPRTHISDTQYF.

This clone was recorded once. The junction shows a germline mismatch at one end, possibly a read error. The chain is built from TRBV28 and TRBJ1-2; 7 bases agree with TRBD1. The CDR3 has 15 residues. CDR1 is MDHEN and CDR2 is SYDVKM in the germline V gene. This chain's CDR3 is CAGSPSRGQGRGYTF. In DNA form, the CDR3 reads TGTGCCGGCAGCCCCTCAAGGGGGCAGGGTAGAGGCTACACCTTC.

About this clone itself: The same CDR3 can be traced to other DNA sequences in this sample. This rearrangement joins TRBV6-1 to TRBJ1-5, with D possibly being TRBD1 (5 bases). The CDR3 extends over 14 amino acids. Germline V CDR1 and CDR2: MNHNS, SASEGT. Trimming shortened V by 1 base and J by 6 bases, and 10 bases separated the two germline ends. CDR3 in amino acids: CASSEVRGFQPQHF. CDR3 DNA sequence: TGTGCCAGCAGTGAAGTTAGGGGCTTTCAGCCCCAGCATTTT.

The rearrangement uses TRBV2 and TRBJ2-3; D call uncertain. From germline, CDR1 is SNHLY and CDR2 FYNNEI. V was pared by 10 bases and J by 6 bases, with 17 bases between. The CDR3 sequence is 13 residues long. This CDR3 reads CATDATGRDTQYF. The DNA for the CDR3 is TGTGCCACGGACGCCACCGGCCGGGATACGCAGTATTTT.

V gene TRBV15 combines with J gene TRBJ2-1; possible D gene TRBD1, 7 bases. Trimming left V 0 bases short and J 7 bases short, with 19 bases between. The CDR3 has 17 amino acids. Germline CDR1 is LNHNV and CDR2 is YYDKDF (reference sequence). The CDR3 DNA sequence: TGTGCCACCAGCAGAGAAGCCAGGGGGGTCTCATCGAATGAGCAGTTCTTC. Its translation: CATSREARGVSSNEQFF.

The V call is TRBV6-1, the J call TRBJ1-5; TRBD1 matches at 10 bases. V was clipped by 3 bases and J by 9 bases; unmatched bases: 8. There are 15 residues in the CDR3. From germline, CDR1 is MNHNS and CDR2 SASEGT. The CDR3 coding sequence is TGTGCCAGCAGTGACGGACAGGGGGGCTTGGGGCCCCAGCATTTT. Encoded protein: CASSDGQGGLGPQHF.

In nucleotides, the CDR3 is TGTGCCAGCAGCGGTGGGTCGGGGGCCTACAATGAGCAGTTCTTC. Its translation: CASSGGSGAYNEQFF. V is TRBV9 and J is TRBJ2-1, with D possibly being TRBD2 (6 bases). Trimming took 3 bases from V and 2 from J, leaving 12 bases between them. Germline loops: CDR1 SGDLS, CDR2 YYNGEE. This CDR3 comprises 15 residues. Full variable domain (missing parts from reference TRBV9 and TRBJ2-1): DSGVTQTPKHLITATGQRVTLRCSPRSGDLSVYWYQQSLDQGLQFLIQYYNGEERAKGNILERFSAQQFPDLHSELNLSSLELGDSALYFCASSGGSGAYNEQFFGPGTRLTVL.

The rearrangement links TRBV6-4 to TRBJ2-7; 8 positions match TRBD2. This CDR3 spans 15 amino acids. J gave up 3 bases and V 5 bases, and 9 bases lay outside the gene matches. Germline CDR1 is MRHNA and CDR2 is SNTAGT. The CDR3 nucleotides are TGTGCCAGCAGTAGGACTAGCAGTGGGATCTACGAGCAGTACTTC. Translating gives CASSRTSSGIYEQYF.

The chain combines TRBV20-1 with TRBJ2-5; D is unclear. Per the germline V gene, CDR1 is DFQATT and CDR2 is SNEGSKA (reference sequence). V was cut by 3 bases and J by 5 bases, with 4 bases left in between. This CDR3 is built from 10 residues. The CDR3 reads CSASAETQYF. The CDR3 coding sequence is TGCAGTGCTAGTGCCGAGACCCAGTACTTC.

This clone has a handful of counts. CDR3 loop: CASMQEGETQYF. As DNA, the CDR3 is TGTGCCAGCATGCAAGAAGGGGAGACCCAGTACTTC. The chain carries TRBV2 and TRBJ2-5; D gene unclear. Germline V lookup: CDR1 SNHLY, CDR2 FYNNEI. This CDR3 comprises 12 residues. Trimming pared 7 bases from V and 5 bases from J, leaving 11 bases between. Using reference TRBV2 and TRBJ2-5 for the parts outside the CDR3, the full variable domain is EPEVTQTPSHQVTQMGQEVILRCVPISNHLYFYWYRQILGQKVEFLVSFYNNEISEKSEIFDDQFSVERPDGSNFTLKIRSTKLEDSAMYFCASMQEGETQYFGPGTRLLVL.

This sequence joins TRBV11-3 and TRBJ2-1; D possibly corresponds to TRBD2 (5 bases). V was pared by 4 bases and J by 0 bases, with 7 bases between. Germline CDR1 reads SGHNT; CDR2 reads YENEEA. The CDR3 covers 14 residues. CDR3 sequence (DNA): TGTGCCAGCAGCTCGGGGAGCTCCTACAATGAGCAGTTCTTC. Residues: CASSSGSSYNEQFF.

V and J are TRBV28 and TRBJ1-3; no firm D call. V lost 8 bases and J 4 bases, leaving 18 bases between the germline ends. CDR3 length: 15 amino acids. Germline CDR1 is MDHEN and CDR2 is SYDVKM. The CDR3 DNA reads TGTGCCAGCCGCTTGCCGAGCTCGACGGGAAACACCATATATTTT. This codes for CASRLPSSTGNTIYF.

This clone has more than one count but fewer than ten. V usage is TRBV7-3 and J usage is TRBJ1-1; no definite D call. This CDR3 has 12 amino acids. V was clipped by 5 bases and J by 11 bases, with 15 bases between them. Germline values: CDR1 SGHTA, CDR2 FQGTGA. The CDR3 DNA reads as TGTGCCAGCAGCGCGGACGGCCTCGTGGCTTTCTTT. Translated, it gives CASSADGLVAFF.

The chain uses TRBV9 and TRBJ1-5; TRBD1 is a possible D gene (6 bases). There are 15 residues in the CDR3. Trimming shortened V by 0 bases and J by 7 bases, and 14 bases separated the two germline ends. Germline V gene sequence: CDR1 SGDLS, CDR2 YYNGEE. The CDR3 loop reads CASSVAGQGPQPQHF. The CDR3 nucleotides read TGTGCCAGCAGCGTAGCGGGACAAGGCCCACAGCCCCAGCATTTT.

The gene calls are TRBV27 and TRBJ2-4; TRBD2 matches 11 bases. The CDR3 is 15 amino acids. The germline CDR1 and CDR2 sequences are MNHEY and SMNVEV (reference sequence). Trimming removed 4 bases from V and 9 bases from J; junction bases left unmatched: 8. DNA for the CDR3: TGTGCCAGCAGTTCTATAGCGGGAGGGCCGGGCATTCAGTACTTC. This gives the protein CASSSIAGGPGIQYF.

The genes are TRBV6-5 and TRBJ2-3, with D maybe TRBD2 (5 bases). The V gene's germline CDR1 is MNHEY and CDR2 SVGAGI. V was cut by 8 bases and J by 5 bases, with 20 bases left in between. The CDR3 covers 15 residues. CDR3: CASRLYRTAGDTQYF. In DNA form, the CDR3 reads TGTGCCAGCCGCCTTTATAGGACTGCGGGAGATACGCAGTATTTT.

The chain employs TRBV28 and TRBJ2-1; TRBD2 matches 7 bases. The CDR3 is 14 residues long. V was clipped by 11 bases and J by 2 bases; unmatched bases: 9. Germline V gene lookup returns CDR1 MDHEN and CDR2 SYDVKM. CDR3: CAVGSGLPYNEQFF. Here the CDR3 DNA reads TGTGCCGTAGGTAGCGGGTTGCCCTACAATGAGCAGTTCTTC.

This chain connects TRBV19 to TRBJ2-2, with D uncertain. Trimming removed 7 bases at V and 4 bases at J, with 16 bases between. Germline V gene data show CDR1 as LNHDA and CDR2 as SQIVND (reference sequence). The CDR3 runs to 15 residues. For the CDR3, the DNA is TGTGCCAGTACTCACCGGTGGGGTATCACCGGGGAGCTGTTTTTT. Translated: CASTHRWGITGELFF. Full variable domain (rest looked up from reference TRBV19 and TRBJ2-2): DGGITQSPKYLFRKEGQNVTLSCEQNLNHDAMYWYRQDPGQGLRLIYYSQIVNDFQKGDIAEGYSVSREKKESFPLTVTSAQKNPTAFYLCASTHRWGITGELFFGEGSRLTVL.

This clone was detected once. The chain recombines TRBV5-4 with TRBJ2-3; 9 bases line up with TRBD2. Germline V gene sequence: CDR1 SGHNT, CDR2 YYREEE (reference sequence). The trim removed 4 bases at V and 4 bases at J, leaving 7 bases unmatched. The CDR3 extends over 15 amino acids. The CDR3 region is CASSLAGKGADTQYF. As DNA, the CDR3 is TGTGCCAGCAGCCTAGCGGGGAAAGGGGCAGATACGCAGTATTTT.

This clone was counted a single time. The V and J genes are TRBV27 and TRBJ2-7; D remains ambiguous. The V and J ends lost 0 bases and 0 bases respectively, with 9 bases between them. Germline loops: CDR1 MNHEY, CDR2 SMNVEV (reference sequence). There are 15 residues in the CDR3. The DNA of the CDR3 is TGTGCCAGCAGTTTATCCGGGCCCAGCTCCTACGAGCAGTACTTC. Protein product: CASSLSGPSSYEQYF.

The rearrangement uses TRBV12-5 and TRBJ2-7; TRBD2 matches 12 bases. Germline-derived CDR1 and CDR2 are LGHNT and FRNRAP. V dropped 2 bases and J dropped 7; count of bases not matched to a gene: 3. There are 14 residues in the CDR3. The CDR3 DNA reads as TGTGCTAGTGGTTTGTATGGGACTAGCGGGGAGCAGTACTTC. As protein: CASGLYGTSGEQYF.

The V and J genes are TRBV5-1 and TRBJ2-2; the D gene could be TRBD1 or TRBD2 (5 bases each). Germline assignment: CDR1 SGHRS and CDR2 YFSETQ. The CDR3 sequence is 18 residues long. Trimming shortened V by 0 bases and J by 1 base, and 16 bases separated the two germline ends. The CDR3 DNA reads as TGCGCCAGCAGCTTGGCCGGGACGCGAAACCGGAACACCGGGGAGCTGTTTTTT. Amino acid sequence: CASSLAGTRNRNTGELFF.

This chain uses TRBV18 with TRBJ2-1, with D unresolved. Trimming shortened V by 1 base and J by 10 bases, and 8 bases separated the two germline ends. The CDR3 has 12 amino acids. CDR1 and CDR2 (germline): KGHSH, LQKENI. DNA for the CDR3: TGTGCCAGCTCACCACTACGTTGGGAGCAGTTCTTC. As protein: CASSPLRWEQFF.

The rearrangement uses TRBV6-1 and TRBJ2-7; the match to TRBD2 covers 9 bases. Trimming at V came to 2 bases and at J to 1 base, leaving 6 bases not matched to a gene. The CDR3 runs to 16 residues. CDR1 is MNHNS, CDR2 SASEGT, per germline. CDR3 coding DNA: TGTGCCAGCAGTGAAAGTGGAGCGGGGGGATCCTACGAGCAGTACTTC. It specifies CASSESGAGGSYEQYF.

This sequence joins TRBV6-4 and TRBJ2-1, with D unclear. The CDR3 covers 18 residues. In germline, CDR1 is MRHNA, CDR2 SNTAGT. Trimming took 3 bases from V and 0 from J, leaving 18 bases between them. In DNA, the CDR3 is TGTGCCAGCAGTGAGTGGTTTCTAGGGCTTAGCTCCTACAATGAGCAGTTCTTC. It is translated as CASSEWFLGLSSYNEQFF.

The V and J genes are TRBV28 and TRBJ1-2, with D unclear. V was trimmed by 10 bases and J by 2 bases, leaving 11 bases between them. Germline-derived CDR1 and CDR2 are MDHEN and SYDVKM. This CDR3 contains 12 residues. The CDR3 nucleotides read TGTGCCACCCAAGGAGAGAACTATGGCTACACCTTC. Its translation is CATQGENYGYTF.